What follows describes a single TCR beta chain. Repertoires were generated with immunoSEQ multiplex PCR, while TCRdb's copy carries only in-frame clones and drops some. The sample has 110,000 or so clones; 85% are singletons. These data are taken from a study of blood T cell repertoires in COVID-19. Per germline, CDR1 LNHDA and CDR2 SQIVND (reference sequence). This CDR3 is built from 15 residues. Germline trimming cut 5 bases from V and 1 base from J; bases unmatched to any gene: 2. The V gene is TRBV19, the J gene TRBJ1-4, with TRBD1 matching 9 bases. The sample consisted of peripheral blood. This TCR was recovered from a man aged 40-55 years with acute or convalescent COVID-19. The DNA of the CDR3 is TGTGCCAGTAGTGTGGACAGGGGAACTAATGAAAAACTGTTTTTT. Translated: CASSVDRGTNEKLFF.